Listed below are T cell receptor beta chains from one sample, sequenced in a study of blood T cell repertoires in COVID-19. This table comes from immunoSEQ multiplex PCR, and its TCRdb copy is limited to in-frame clones, with some not included. Altogether 120,000 or so clones are present, around 74% being singletons, with the ten largest covering over 4.5%. The sequencing input was peripheral blood. Receptors were obtained from a man aged 60 to 75 with acute or convalescent COVID-19. Each CDR3 is given with its conserved first and last residue. D genes are given only for firm matches. Size values are once, few and many counts, or a class for expanded clones, and some rows have none.

size: .
J: TRBJ1-4
V: TRBV15
D: TRBD1
DNA: TGTGCCACCAGCCGAGGACAGGAAATTAATGAAAAACTGTTTTTT
CDR3: CATSRGQEINEKLFF

size: .
J: TRBJ2-7
V: TRBV15
D: TRBD2
DNA: TGTGCCACCAGCAGAGAGCGACTAGCGGGGGGACGGAGCTCCTACGAGCAGTACTTC
CDR3: CATSRERLAGGRSSYEQYF

size: .
J: TRBJ1-2
V: TRBV24-1
D: .
DNA: TGTGCCACCAGTGAAACCAACGGCCCCGCGGGGGGCTACACCTTC
CDR3: CATSETNGPAGGYTF

size: .
J: TRBJ2-2
V: TRBV6-2/TRBV6-3
D: TRBD1
DNA: TGTGCCAGCAGTTACGTTGACAGGGGTTTAGCCGGGGAGCTGTTTTTT
CDR3: CASSYVDRGLAGELFF

size: .
J: TRBJ2-3
V: TRBV12-3/TRBV12-4
D: .
DNA: TGTGCTACGGGAGATACGCAGTATTTT
CDR3: CATGDTQYF

size: many
J: TRBJ1-2
V: TRBV19
D: .
DNA: TGTGCCAGTAGTATGGCGGGGTTCGCCTATGGCTACACCTTC
CDR3: CASSMAGFAYGYTF

size: few
J: TRBJ1-2
V: TRBV6-6
D: .
DNA: TGTGCCAGCAGACCTGGGTTGGGGGCCCTTGCGACCTTC
CDR3: CASRPGLGALATF

size: .
J: TRBJ1-1
V: TRBV7-9
D: .
DNA: TGTGCCAGCCACCCTGTATTGGGAGGCACTGAAGCTTTCTTT
CDR3: CASHPVLGGTEAFF

size: few
J: TRBJ1-2
V: TRBV27
D: TRBD1
DNA: TGTGCCAGCAGTGCCCTGCGGACAGGGGCCAACTATGGCTACACCTTC
CDR3: CASSALRTGANYGYTF

size: .
J: TRBJ1-2
V: TRBV3-1/TRBV3-2
D: .
DNA: TGTGCCAGCAGGGATAACAAGGCGGGGGGGTTCGGCTATGGCTACACCTTC
CDR3: CASRDNKAGGFGYGYTF

size: .
J: TRBJ2-6
V: TRBV14
D: TRBD1
DNA: TGTGCCAGCAGCCAATTGGGGACCCCGGGACAGGGGGCGCGCGGGGCCAACGTCCTGACTTTC
CDR3: CASSQLGTPGQGARGANVLTF

size: .
J: TRBJ1-5
V: TRBV29-1
D: .
DNA: TGCAGCGTTGGGGAGAGAGTAAATCAGCCCCAGCATTTT
CDR3: CSVGERVNQPQHF

size: .
J: TRBJ1-1
V: TRBV19
D: TRBD1
DNA: TGTGCCAGTAGTACCGACAGGGTGAACACTGAAGCTTTCTTT
CDR3: CASSTDRVNTEAFF

size: .
J: TRBJ1-1
V: TRBV29-1
D: .
DNA: TGCAGCGTTGGTCAGGGAAACACTGAAGCTTTCTTT
CDR3: CSVGQGNTEAFF

size: .
J: TRBJ2-3
V: TRBV2
D: .
DNA: TGTGCCAGCAGTGCAGGGCTTTCGGCAGATACGCAGTATTTT
CDR3: CASSAGLSADTQYF

size: .
J: TRBJ1-1
V: TRBV6-5
D: TRBD1
DNA: TGTGCCAGCAGTTCGGGACAGCTTGAAGCTTTCTTT
CDR3: CASSSGQLEAFF

size: .
J: TRBJ1-3
V: TRBV6-5
D: .
DNA: TGTGCCAGCAGCCAGAGGGCCCGCTCTGGAAACACCATATATTTT
CDR3: CASSQRARSGNTIYF

size: .
J: TRBJ2-6
V: TRBV19
D: TRBD1
DNA: TGTGCCAGTAGTGTGGCGAAGGGGGCACCGGCTGGGGCCAACGTCCTGACTTTC
CDR3: CASSVAKGAPAGANVLTF

size: .
J: TRBJ1-2
V: TRBV11-2
D: TRBD1
DNA: TGTGCCAGCAGCCCCACAGGGGGTAACTATGGCTACACCTTC
CDR3: CASSPTGGNYGYTF

size: .
J: TRBJ2-7
V: TRBV6-5
D: TRBD2
DNA: TGTGCCAGCACCCCGAGGGTAGCGGGGATCTACGAGCAGTACTTC
CDR3: CASTPRVAGIYEQYF

size: .
J: TRBJ2-2
V: TRBV7-3
D: TRBD2
DNA: TGTGCCAGCAGCCGCCGGAGTACTAGCGGGAGACCCGGGGAGCTGTTTTTT
CDR3: CASSRRSTSGRPGELFF

size: once
J: TRBJ1-2
V: TRBV6-5
D: TRBD1
DNA: TGTGCCAGCAGGAACAGGGGGCTGGGGTATGGCTACACCTTC
CDR3: CASRNRGLGYGYTF

size: few
J: TRBJ2-3
V: TRBV15
D: .
DNA: TGTGCCACCAGCACGAGCCCGGCAGATACGCAGTATTTT
CDR3: CATSTSPADTQYF

size: .
J: TRBJ2-1
V: TRBV7-9
D: .
DNA: TGTGCCAGCAGACCGATGAACAGGGGAGGAGTATACAATGAGCAGTTCTTC
CDR3: CASRPMNRGGVYNEQFF

size: .
J: TRBJ1-2
V: TRBV6-4
D: .
DNA: TGTGCCAGCAGGGACCGGGAGTTTGGCTACACCTTC
CDR3: CASRDREFGYTF

size: .
J: TRBJ2-1
V: TRBV7-7
D: TRBD1
DNA: TGTGCCAGCAGCTTAGAGGGGGCTGGGTACAATGAGCAGTTCTTC
CDR3: CASSLEGAGYNEQFF

size: once
J: TRBJ1-2
V: TRBV19
D: TRBD1
DNA: TGTGCCAGTATTAAGGACAGGGGTAGCAGCTATGGCTACACCTTC
CDR3: CASIKDRGSSYGYTF

size: .
J: TRBJ1-5
V: TRBV5-1
D: TRBD1
DNA: TGCGCCAGCAGCTTGGAAGGGACAGGCGGCAATCAGCCCCAGCATTTT
CDR3: CASSLEGTGGNQPQHF

size: .
J: TRBJ1-2
V: TRBV28
D: .
DNA: TGTGCCAGCAGTATTTCCACTGCTAACTATGGCTACACCTTC
CDR3: CASSISTANYGYTF

size: .
J: TRBJ2-1
V: TRBV20-1
D: TRBD1
DNA: TGCAGTGCTAGTGACCGGGACAGAGCCTACAATGAGCAGTTCTTC
CDR3: CSASDRDRAYNEQFF

size: .
J: TRBJ1-5
V: TRBV30
D: TRBD1
DNA: TGTGCCTGGGGGACAGGGGCTAATCAGCCCCAGCATTTT
CDR3: CAWGTGANQPQHF

size: .
J: TRBJ2-3
V: TRBV19
D: .
DNA: TGTGCCAGTAGTATGGCACAAACGAGGGCAGATACGCAGTATTTT
CDR3: CASSMAQTRADTQYF

size: .
J: TRBJ2-5
V: TRBV5-6
D: TRBD1
DNA: TGTGCCAGCAGCTTGGAGGGGGACAGGGATGAAGAGACCCAGTACTTC
CDR3: CASSLEGDRDEETQYF

size: .
J: TRBJ1-3
V: TRBV28
D: .
DNA: TGTGCCAGCGAGCGATCTCAGTTATCTGGAAACACCATATATTTT
CDR3: CASERSQLSGNTIYF

size: .
J: TRBJ1-1
V: TRBV28
D: TRBD1
DNA: TGTGCCAGCAGCGCGACAGGGGGGAACACTGAAGCTTTCTTT
CDR3: CASSATGGNTEAFF

size: .
J: TRBJ2-2
V: TRBV5-1
D: TRBD1
DNA: TGCGCCAGCAGCTTGGGCAGGGGGCTTGGCACCGGGGAGCTGTTTTTT
CDR3: CASSLGRGLGTGELFF

size: .
J: TRBJ1-5
V: TRBV7-8
D: .
DNA: TGTGCCAGCAGCCGGACAGACAATCAGCCCCAGCATTTT
CDR3: CASSRTDNQPQHF

size: .
J: TRBJ1-2
V: TRBV28
D: .
DNA: TGTGCCAGCAGTCTCGACCAGGCATACTATGGCTACACCTTC
CDR3: CASSLDQAYYGYTF

size: .
J: TRBJ1-2
V: TRBV6-2/TRBV6-3
D: .
DNA: TGTGCCAGCAGTTACCCCCCGGCGGGGAGTGGCTACACCTTC
CDR3: CASSYPPAGSGYTF

size: .
J: TRBJ1-5
V: TRBV6-5
D: TRBD1
DNA: TGTGCCAGCAGTAACTCAGGGGGCGGTAATCAGCCCCAGCATTTT
CDR3: CASSNSGGGNQPQHF